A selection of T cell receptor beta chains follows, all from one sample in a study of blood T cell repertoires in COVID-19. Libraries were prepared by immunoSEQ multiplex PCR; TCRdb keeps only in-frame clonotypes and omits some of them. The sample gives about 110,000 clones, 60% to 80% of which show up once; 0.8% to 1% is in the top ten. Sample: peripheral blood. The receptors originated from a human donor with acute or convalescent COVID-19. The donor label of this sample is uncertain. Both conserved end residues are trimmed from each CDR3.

ASRDRAANYGYT,TRBJ1-2,TRBV2
ASSESNRADTQY,TRBJ2-3,TRBV6-1
ASSYTRANQPQH,TRBJ1-5,TRBV6-6
ASSESQGLGYGYT,TRBJ1-2,TRBV10-2
ASRSGANTEAF,TRBJ1-1,TRBV5-1
ASSLGVPEQY,TRBJ2-7,TRBV7-9
ASSPLSGTGGYEQY,TRBJ2-7,TRBV18
ATERDRGYNSPLH,TRBJ1-6,TRBV28
ASSEAGRGRGKDYGYT,TRBJ1-2,TRBV2
ASSSFLLSGGKLF,TRBJ1-4,TRBV7-9
ASTQPDYGYT,TRBJ1-2,TRBV19
ASGQSNSPLH,TRBJ1-6,TRBV6-5
ASSQVLGAAEQF,TRBJ2-1,TRBV3-1/TRBV3-2
ASSLGQGTGTGELF,TRBJ2-2,TRBV5-1
ASRQGGLPNNEQF,TRBJ2-1,TRBV28
ATSDHPQGFGTGELF,TRBJ2-2,TRBV24-1
ATPLAAGGDTIY,TRBJ1-3,TRBV24-1
ASSSLTPGKNNEQF,TRBJ2-1,TRBV7-9
ASSQAFPGELF,TRBJ2-2,TRBV4-2
ASSSSPRQEQF,TRBJ2-1,TRBV13
ASSLLPGITEAF,TRBJ1-1,TRBV27
ASSLLARTGELF,TRBJ2-2,TRBV7-3
ASSPGLAGARETQY,TRBJ2-5,TRBV4-1
ASSGRDRGYNSPLH,TRBJ1-6,TRBV6-1
ASSLLGRRGVETQY,TRBJ2-5,TRBV5-4
ASSLSTSGGADTQY,TRBJ2-3,TRBV5-1
ASRTPWGGNEQF,TRBJ2-1,TRBV2
ASSQEGTGADTIY,TRBJ1-3,TRBV4-1